This TCR beta chain was documented in a study of blood T cells in healthy people across ages. General study points: TCR beta diversity correlated strongly with naive T cell percentage.

Trimming took 3 bases from V and 3 from J; bases not matched to a gene: 7. The V gene's germline CDR1 is SQVTM and CDR2 ANQGSEA. The CDR3 sequence is 15 residues long. A second 7 to 11 cycle PCR used barcoded and J-beta primers. TCRdb reprocessed the 5' RACE reads via MiXCR and lists one record per CDR3 protein. The table lists over a million distinct CDR3 sequences, 55% to 75% of them singletons. The authors extracted at least 6 micrograms of total RNA per sample. This clonotype was detected a few times. Its antigen is not identified. The rearrangement joins TRBV29-1 to TRBJ2-7, with 11 nucleotides matching TRBD1. Sequencing input: blood. This TCR came from a man between 18 and 35 years old in good health. In nucleotides, the CDR3 is TGCAGCGTTGAGGGCGGGGACAGGGGGGTCTACGAGCAGTACTTC. Protein product: CSVEGGDRGVYEQYF.